The 12 T cell receptor beta chains in this list originate from one sample, sequenced in a study of blood T cell repertoires in COVID-19. Sequencing was performed with immunoSEQ multiplex PCR; in TCRdb, only in-frame clones are kept and a portion is missing. This sample has around 60,000 clones, with 83% found just once. Sequencing used peripheral blood. The receptor set was obtained from a man over 45 with COVID-19, enrolled during active disease.

In this sample, this clone turned up once. CDR3 sequence reads: CAWSVPPGENGYTF. DNA of the CDR3: TGTGCCTGGAGTGTACCCCCCGGGGAAAACGGCTACACCTTC. The rearrangement joins TRBV30 to TRBJ1-2; unclear D gene. V was shortened by 0 bases and J by 8 bases, with 16 bases between the two germline ends. The V gene's germline CDR1 is GTSNPN and CDR2 SVGIG (reference sequence). The CDR3 spans 14 residues.

This clone was found a few times. The rearrangement links TRBV19 to TRBJ2-6, with D possibly being TRBD1 (6 bases). From germline, CDR1 is LNHDA and CDR2 SQIVND (reference sequence). Trimming took off 8 bases at V and 2 bases at J, with 13 bases between the two ends. This CDR3 is 15 amino acids long. CDR3 protein: CASERWTAGANVLTF. CDR3 nucleotides: TGTGCCAGTGAAAGATGGACAGCTGGGGCCAACGTCCTGACTTTC.

This chain links TRBV7-9 with TRBJ1-3, with D hard to call. Trimming removed 5 bases at V and 0 bases at J, with 11 bases between. CDR1 SEHNR and CDR2 FQNEAQ come from the germline V gene (reference sequence). There are 15 residues in the CDR3. This CDR3 reads CASSLDGYSGNTIYF. The CDR3 coding sequence is TGTGCCAGCAGCCTAGACGGGTACTCTGGAAACACCATATATTTT.

The chain uses TRBV6-2 or TRBV6-3 and TRBJ2-5, with 7 nucleotides matching TRBD1. CDR1 is MNHEY and CDR2 is SVGEGT in the germline V gene. V was clipped by 5 bases and J by 4 bases; unmatched bases: 10. This CDR3 is built from 15 residues. This chain's CDR3 is CASSPFDRVGETQYF. Written as DNA, the CDR3 is TGTGCCAGCAGTCCGTTCGACAGGGTTGGAGAGACCCAGTACTTC.

This clone has a handful of counts. The chain employs TRBV9 and TRBJ2-5, with D tentatively TRBD2 (6 bases). CDR1 is SGDLS and CDR2 is YYNGEE in the germline V gene. Trimming pared 1 base from V and 7 bases from J, leaving 17 bases between. The CDR3 length is 15 residues. The CDR3 loop is CASSVSGAGFGTQYF. DNA for the CDR3: TGTGCCAGCAGCGTATCGGGAGCGGGTTTTGGGACCCAGTACTTC.

This clone showed up just once. This chain connects TRBV7-2 to TRBJ1-5; 11 bases align to TRBD1. Germline V gene data show CDR1 as SGHTA and CDR2 as FQGNSA. This CDR3 comprises 14 residues. The trim removed 5 bases at V and 7 bases at J, leaving 4 bases unmatched. CDR3 sequence: CASSQDRGQQPQHF. CDR3 bases: TGTGCCAGCAGCCAGGACAGGGGGCAACAGCCCCAGCATTTT. Using reference TRBV7-2 and TRBJ1-5 for the parts outside the CDR3, the full variable domain is GAGVSQSPSNKVTEKGKDVELRCDPISGHTALYWYRQSLGQGLEFLIYFQGNSAPDKSGLPSDRFSAERTGGSVSTLTIQRTQQEDSAVYLCASSQDRGQQPQHFGDGTRLSIL.

V gene TRBV5-5 combines with J gene TRBJ2-2; 7 nucleotides align to TRBD1. V lost 2 bases to trimming and J lost 4 bases; unmatched junction nucleotides: 5. Germline V gene sequence: CDR1 SGHKS, CDR2 YYEKEE (reference sequence). The CDR3 covers 15 residues. CDR3 sequence (DNA): TGTGCCAGCAGCTTCCTCGACAGGGTCACCGGGGAGCTGTTTTTT. Protein: CASSFLDRVTGELFF. Filled out from reference TRBV5-5 and TRBJ2-2, the complete variable domain reads DAGVTQSPTHLIKTRGQQVTLRCSPISGHKSVSWYQQVLGQGPQFIFQYYEKEERGRGNFPDRFSARQFPNYSSELNVNALLLGDSALYLCASSFLDRVTGELFFGEGSRLTVL.

The rearrangement uses TRBV18 and TRBJ2-2; D unresolved. The CDR3 is made up of 15 amino acids. Trimming shortened V by 2 bases and J by 0 bases, and 7 bases separated the two germline ends. CDR1 is KGHSH and CDR2 is LQKENI in the germline V gene. The CDR3 DNA is TGTGCCAGCTCACCAACAACACCGAACACCGGGGAGCTGTTTTTT. Its protein is CASSPTTPNTGELFF.

The chain uses TRBV9 and TRBJ1-1; D is undetermined. The CDR3 contains 14 residues. The V gene's germline CDR1 is SGDLS and CDR2 YYNGEE. V lost 0 bases, J lost 1 base, and 7 bases lay in between. The CDR3, as DNA: TGTGCCAGCAGCGTAGGGGCCGCGAACACTGAAGCTTTCTTT. Encoded protein: CASSVGAANTEAFF.

The genes are TRBV5-4 and TRBJ2-5; tentatively, D is TRBD2 (5 bases). CDR3 length: 15 amino acids. Germline CDR1 reads SGHNT; CDR2 reads YYREEE (reference sequence). The ends were cut back, 7 bases at V and 4 bases at J, with 20 bases in the middle. CDR3: CASGAGGPGGETQYF. DNA for the CDR3: TGTGCCAGCGGCGCAGGTGGCCCCGGAGGAGAGACCCAGTACTTC.

The chain couples TRBV6-1 to TRBJ1-2; perhaps TRBD1 as D (5 bases). CDR3 length equals 15 residues. The V gene's germline CDR1 is MNHNS and CDR2 SASEGT. Deletions cut 3 bases from V and 1 base from J, with 12 bases between. In nucleotides, the CDR3 is TGTGCCAGCAGTGAGAGTGGGGGGATTAACTATGGCTACACCTTC. It yields the protein CASSESGGINYGYTF.

This clone was seen more than once but under ten times. One end of the junction does not line up with germline, which may come from a read error. CDR3 amino acids: CASSQNPGELFF. The DNA of the CDR3 is TGTGCTAGCAGCCAAAATCCCGGGGAGCTGTTTTTT. The chain is built from TRBV7-7 and TRBJ2-2, with unresolved D. CDR1 and CDR2 (germline): SSHAT, FNYEAQ (reference sequence). The CDR3 covers 12 residues.